The present TCR beta chain was sequenced within a study of cytomegalovirus exposure and HLA in healthy donors. Study-wide background: Genotyping showed around four fifths of 350 to 400 donors falling in the Caucasian-associated ancestry cluster.

Study-level points and caveats: In vitro confirmation showed three CMV-associated chains to be CMV antigen specific. Being productive about 90% or about 30% of the time was typical of most TCR beta V segments in an earlier analysis. A later analysis showed TCR association rates differing by HLA locus, peaking at DRB1 and lowest at HLA-C.

The PCR employed 60 Vbeta primers together with 13 Jbeta primers. Repertoires were generated with immunoSEQ multiplex PCR, while TCRdb's copy carries only in-frame clones and drops some. The sample totals about 33,000 clones. The CDR3 runs to 15 residues. The J segment lost 2 bases and the V segment lost 1 base, leaving 5 bases of the junction unmatched. CDR1 is MGHRA, CDR2 YSYEKL, per germline. As concerns this clone: Its antigen is not identified.

This receptor was obtained from a man aged 35 to 55 in good health and CMV-seronegative. The V gene is TRBV4-1, the J gene TRBJ2-7; 7 positions agree with TRBD2. Sequences were obtained from PBMCs. The CDR3 DNA follows: TGCGCCAGCAGCCAAGCTCAGGGAGGGGCCTACGAGCAGTACTTC. Translated: CASSQAQGGAYEQYF.